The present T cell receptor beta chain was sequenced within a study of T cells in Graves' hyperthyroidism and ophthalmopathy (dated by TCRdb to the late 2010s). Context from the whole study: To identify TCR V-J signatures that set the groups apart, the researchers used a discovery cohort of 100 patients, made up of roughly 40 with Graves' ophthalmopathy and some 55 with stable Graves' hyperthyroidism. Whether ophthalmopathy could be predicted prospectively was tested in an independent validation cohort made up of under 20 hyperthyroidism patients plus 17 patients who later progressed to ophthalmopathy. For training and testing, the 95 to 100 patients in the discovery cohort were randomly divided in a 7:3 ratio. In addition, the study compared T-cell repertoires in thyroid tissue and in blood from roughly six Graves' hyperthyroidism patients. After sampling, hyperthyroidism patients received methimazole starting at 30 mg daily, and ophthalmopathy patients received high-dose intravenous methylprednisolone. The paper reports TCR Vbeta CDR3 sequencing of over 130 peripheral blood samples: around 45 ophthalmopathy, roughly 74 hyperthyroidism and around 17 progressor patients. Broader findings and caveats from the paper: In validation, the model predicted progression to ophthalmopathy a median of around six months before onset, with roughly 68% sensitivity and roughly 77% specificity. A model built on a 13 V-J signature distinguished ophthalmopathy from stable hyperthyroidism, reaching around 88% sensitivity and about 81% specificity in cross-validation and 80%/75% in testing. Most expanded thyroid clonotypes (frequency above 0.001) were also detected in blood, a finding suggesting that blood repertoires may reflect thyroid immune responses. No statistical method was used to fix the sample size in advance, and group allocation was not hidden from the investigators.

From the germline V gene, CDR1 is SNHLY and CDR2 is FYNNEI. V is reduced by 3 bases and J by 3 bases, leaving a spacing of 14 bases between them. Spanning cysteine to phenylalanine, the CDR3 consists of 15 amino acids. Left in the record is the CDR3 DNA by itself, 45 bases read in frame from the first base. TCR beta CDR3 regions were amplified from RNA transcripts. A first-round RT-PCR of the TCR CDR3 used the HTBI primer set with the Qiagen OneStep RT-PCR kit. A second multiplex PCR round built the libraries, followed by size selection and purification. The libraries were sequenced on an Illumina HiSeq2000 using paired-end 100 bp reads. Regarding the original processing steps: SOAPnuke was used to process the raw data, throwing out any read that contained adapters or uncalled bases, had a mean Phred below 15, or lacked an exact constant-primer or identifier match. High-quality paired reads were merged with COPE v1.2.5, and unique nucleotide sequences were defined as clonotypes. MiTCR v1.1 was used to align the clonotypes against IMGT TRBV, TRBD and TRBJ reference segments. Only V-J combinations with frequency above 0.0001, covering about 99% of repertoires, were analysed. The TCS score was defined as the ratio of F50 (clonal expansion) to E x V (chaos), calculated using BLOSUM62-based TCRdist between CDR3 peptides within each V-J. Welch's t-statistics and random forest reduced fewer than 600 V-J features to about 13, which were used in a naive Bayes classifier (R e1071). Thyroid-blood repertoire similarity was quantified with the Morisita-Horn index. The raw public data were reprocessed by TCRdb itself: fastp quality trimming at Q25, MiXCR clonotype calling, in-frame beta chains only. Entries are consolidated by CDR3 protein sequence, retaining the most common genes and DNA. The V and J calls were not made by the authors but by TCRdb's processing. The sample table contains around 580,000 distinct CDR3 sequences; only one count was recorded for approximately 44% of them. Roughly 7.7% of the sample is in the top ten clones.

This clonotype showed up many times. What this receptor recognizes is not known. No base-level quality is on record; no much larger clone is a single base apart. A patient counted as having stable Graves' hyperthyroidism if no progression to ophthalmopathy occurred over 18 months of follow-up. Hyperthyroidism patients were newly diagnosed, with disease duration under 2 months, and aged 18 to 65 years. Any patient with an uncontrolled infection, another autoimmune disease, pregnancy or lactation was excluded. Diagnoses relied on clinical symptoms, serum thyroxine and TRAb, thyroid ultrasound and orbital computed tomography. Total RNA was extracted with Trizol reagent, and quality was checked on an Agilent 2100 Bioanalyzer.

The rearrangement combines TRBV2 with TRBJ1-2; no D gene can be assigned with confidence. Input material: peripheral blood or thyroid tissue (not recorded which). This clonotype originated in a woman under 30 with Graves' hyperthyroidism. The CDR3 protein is CASSDVSALDYGYTF. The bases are TGTGCCAGCAGTGATGTCTCAGCCTTGGACTATGGCTACACCTTC.